This T cell receptor beta chain stems from a study of CD8 T cells in ankylosing spondylitis. Study-wide points: Some of the motif variants had earlier been found in reactive arthritis patients' fluid and blood. What seemed typical of ankylosing spondylitis blood was a TCR beta motif built from eight highly homologous variants. As for the disease-linked clones, they showed a CD8+ phenotype and occurred at relatively low frequencies in peripheral blood. According to the report, clones linked to the disease were significantly enriched in matched synovial fluid samples taken from ankylosing spondylitis patients.

Each CDR3 protein gets one entry after TCRdb re-called the 5' RACE reads with MiXCR. Among under 150,000 distinct CDR3 sequences listed, 9.3% were seen once. This clonotype was observed at least ten times. Its specificity is not known. Sequenced: blood, either unsorted or a sorted T cell fraction (not recorded which). This clonotype was sampled from a male donor with ankylosing spondylitis or in good health (not recorded which).

This chain's CDR3 is CASSYGDRTYSKNIQYF. The DNA for the CDR3 is TGTGCCAGCAGTTACGGGGACAGAACCTACAGCAAAAACATTCAGTACTTC. The chain employs TRBV6-5 and TRBJ2-4; 7 bases are a match to TRBD1. CDR3 length: 17 residues. The V gene end was trimmed by 2 bases and the J gene end by 3 bases; junction bases not matched to a gene: 10. Germline lookup yields CDR1 MNHEY and CDR2 SVGAGI.